Listed here is a single TCR beta chain. In the original processing: Amplification of reference gene primers was used by the study to estimate nucleated cell counts. TCRdb's table, derived via immunoSEQ multiplex PCR, lists solely in-frame clones and lacks some. V and J calls and clone size come straight from that table; D and trimming were deduced from the DNA. The repertoire consists of 90,000 to 150,000 clones, with 80% to 90% occurring once and the leading ten covering about an eighth. This entry comes from a study of blood T cell repertoires in COVID-19. Across the study: Whether acute or convalescent, the COVID-19 samples came from the United States, Italy and Spain. T cells, B-cell-depleted T cells, or PBMCs provided the cDNA or gDNA that served as material.

The receptor was isolated from a human donor in a cohort sampled during active COVID-19. The source material was peripheral blood.

The CDR3 loop is CASSYSGQGYNEQFF. The CDR3 DNA is TGTGCCAGCAGTTACTCGGGACAGGGCTACAATGAGCAGTTCTTC. The genes are TRBV27 and TRBJ2-1; 9 bases are shared with TRBD1. This CDR3 is 15 amino acids long. The J segment lost 3 bases and the V segment lost 4 bases, leaving 4 bases of the junction unmatched. CDR1 is MNHEY, CDR2 SMNVEV, per germline (reference sequence).